The entry below describes one T cell receptor (beta chain). Relative to the germline gene, one junction end is altered; a read error may explain this. The sample belongs to a study of blood T cell repertoires in COVID-19. The overall study: Researchers got acute and convalescent COVID-19 samples from the United States, Italy and Spain. T cells, B-cell-depleted T cells, or PBMCs provided the cDNA or gDNA that served as material.

Generated by immunoSEQ multiplex PCR, the TCRdb table keeps only in-frame clones and is missing some. Of roughly 100,000 clones in the sample, about 90% were seen once. This CDR3 has 15 amino acids. Germline assignment: CDR1 SSHAT and CDR2 FNYEAQ (reference sequence). The sample consisted of peripheral blood. This receptor was obtained from a man over 45 in a cohort sampled during active COVID-19. This chain uses TRBV7-7 with TRBJ2-1, with TRBD2 matching over 11 bases. The chain's CDR3 is CASSQRLAGTDEQFF. The CDR3 bases are TGTGCTAGCAGCCAAAGACTAGCGGGGACGGATGAGCAGTTCTTC. The full variable domain, rest sourced from reference TRBV7-7 and TRBJ2-1, is GAGVSQSPRYKVTKRGQDVTLRCDPISSHATLYWYQQALGQGPEFLTYFNYEAQPDKSGLPSDRFSAERPEGSISTLTIQRTEQRDSAMYRCASSQRLAGTDEQFFGPGTRLTVL.